One and the same sample provided the 12 T cell receptor beta chains below, sequenced in a study of glioma-infiltrating T cells (TCRdb year 2016). Sequencing instrument: Illumina MiSeq. The iRepertoire nested amplicon-rescue multiplex PCR (arm-PCR) platform was used to amplify TCR alpha and beta CDR3 regions from RNA. Clones were called with MiXCR by TCRdb after fastp trimmed the public reads at Q25, and only in-frame beta chains were retained. Entries are consolidated by CDR3 protein sequence, retaining the most common genes and DNA. For this sample the table gives roughly 100,000 distinct CDR3 sequences, of which about 28% were detected only once. The top ten clones comprise roughly 46% of the sample. The specimen was glioma tissue, nonneoplastic brain tissue, or PBMCs (not recorded which). These receptors were taken from a human donor with low-grade glioma or glioblastoma, undergoing nonglioma brain surgery, or in good health (not recorded which).

This clonotype was seen repeatedly, ten times or more. The rearrangement joins TRBV6-1 to TRBJ1-1, with D possibly matching TRBD1 (5 bases). V was clipped by 5 bases and J by 0 bases, with 10 bases between them. The CDR3 runs 14 residues. The germline V gene encodes CDR1 MNHNS and CDR2 SASEGT. Here the CDR3 DNA reads TGTGCCAGCAGTTCGACAGACATGAACACTGAAGCTTTCTTT. It encodes CASSSTDMNTEAFF.

This clonotype is termed medium-sized (0.01 to 0.1%). The CDR3 DNA sequence: TGTGCCAGCAGGAACACAGGGCCCAGCTCCTACGAGCAGTACTTC. Its protein is CASRNTGPSSYEQYF. The chain uses TRBV28 and TRBJ2-7; weak D call: TRBD1 (6 bases). Per germline, CDR1 MDHEN and CDR2 SYDVKM. The length of the CDR3 is 15 residues. Trimming shortened V by 6 bases and J by 0 bases, and 15 bases separated the two germline ends.

The chain recombines TRBV4-3 with TRBJ2-1, with D maybe TRBD2 (5 bases). This CDR3 is built from 16 residues. Between the trimmed V and J ends, which lost 0 bases and 6 bases, there was a span of 15 bases. Germline V CDR1 and CDR2: LGHNA, YSLEER. In DNA, the CDR3 is TGCGCCAGCAGCCAAGAGAGGGCGAGAGAGGGCAATGAGCAGTTCTTC. Translation gives CASSQERAREGNEQFF.

As regards this clonotype: A single base separates this from a much larger clone, so it may be a read error. V gene TRBV7-9 combines with J gene TRBJ2-3; D could derive from TRBD1 or TRBD2 (5 bases each). The germline V gene has CDR1 SEHNR and CDR2 FQNEAQ (reference sequence). The length of the CDR3 is 15 residues. Trimming left V 1 base short and J 3 bases short, with 11 bases between. CDR3 amino acids: CASSLEGRGTDTQYF. The DNA for the CDR3 is TGTGCCAGCAGCTTAGAGGGGAGAGGTACAGATACGCAGTATTTT.

This clonotype was recorded at least ten times. The chain employs TRBV20-1 and TRBJ2-6; TRBD2 matches at 7 bases. From germline, CDR1 is DFQATT and CDR2 SNEGSKA (reference sequence). This CDR3 has 16 amino acids. With V trimmed by 6 bases and J by 4 bases, 12 bases remained unmatched. The CDR3 nucleotides are TGCAGTGCCACGAACGGGGGGACGGCAGGGGCCAACGTCCTGACTTTC. This translates into CSATNGGTAGANVLTF.

This clonotype appeared many times. The V and J genes are TRBV6-2 or TRBV6-3 and TRBJ2-5; TRBD2 aligns across 9 bases. The V and J ends lost 2 bases and 3 bases, in that order; junction bases with no gene match: 10. Germline assignment: CDR1 MNHEY and CDR2 SVGEGT. The CDR3 covers 17 residues. This CDR3 is CASSYPSVAGDKETQYF. The CDR3 nucleotides read TGTGCCAGCAGTTACCCATCGGTAGCGGGGGACAAAGAGACCCAGTACTTC.

The V and J genes are TRBV7-8 and TRBJ1-4; 8 nucleotides agree with TRBD1. Trimming removed 2 bases from V and 2 bases from J; junction bases left unmatched: 4. This CDR3 is built from 16 residues. Germline CDR1 is SGHVS and CDR2 is FQNEAQ. This CDR3 is CASSLLQGGTNEKLFF. CDR3 DNA sequence: TGTGCCAGCAGCTTACTACAGGGGGGGACTAATGAAAAACTGTTTTTT.

As regards this clonotype: A read error is possible here, since a much larger clone lies one base away. The chain combines TRBV19 with TRBJ1-2; D may be TRBD1 (5 bases). The V end lost 7 bases, the J end lost 8 bases, and 11 bases lay between the germline ends. The CDR3 loop spans 11 amino acids. The germline V gene encodes CDR1 LNHDA and CDR2 SQIVND (reference sequence). The CDR3 region is CASIITGGYTF. Written as DNA, the CDR3 is TGTGCCAGTATTATCACAGGCGGCTACACCTTC.

The chain uses TRBV18 and TRBJ1-1; D is uncertain. Germline CDR1 is KGHSH and CDR2 is LQKENI. The CDR3 is 13 residues long. The V end lost 6 bases, the J end lost 10 bases, and 18 bases lay between the germline ends. CDR3 coding DNA: TGTGCCAGCTCCCCGGGCCAGAACCCTGCAGCTTTCTTT. Translation gives CASSPGQNPAAFF. The full variable domain, rest sourced from reference TRBV18 and TRBJ1-1, is NAGVMQNPRHLVRRRGQEARLRCSPMKGHSHVYWYRQLPEEGLKFMVYLQKENIIDESGMPKERFSAEFPKEGPSILRIQQVVRGDSAAYFCASSPGQNPAAFFGQGTRLTVV.

This chain uses TRBV19 with TRBJ2-2, with unresolved D. Germline V gene data show CDR1 as LNHDA and CDR2 as SQIVND (reference sequence). The CDR3 runs to 15 residues. V lost 1 base, J lost 4 bases, and 10 bases lay in between. The CDR3 loop reads CASSIGKRPTGELFF. In nucleotides, the CDR3 is TGTGCCAGTAGTATAGGAAAGCGACCCACCGGGGAGCTGTTTTTT.

Concerning this clonotype: Mismatch with germline at one junction end may stem from a read error. V and J are TRBV29-1 and TRBJ2-3; no reliable D call. Germline CDR1 SQVTM, CDR2 ANQGSEA. CDR3 length: 13 amino acids. In DNA, the CDR3 is TGCAACGTTGGGCTAATTGGTACAGATACGCAGTATTTT. Its protein product is CNVGLIGTDTQYF.

This clonotype was counted at least ten times. The chain employs TRBV14 and TRBJ2-7; D uncertain. The CDR3 loop spans 11 amino acids. V was trimmed by 2 bases and J by 5 bases, leaving 4 bases between them. Germline CDR1 and CDR2: SGHDN and FVKESK. The CDR3: CASSQYDEQYF. CDR3 sequence (DNA): TGTGCCAGCAGCCAATACGACGAGCAGTACTTC.